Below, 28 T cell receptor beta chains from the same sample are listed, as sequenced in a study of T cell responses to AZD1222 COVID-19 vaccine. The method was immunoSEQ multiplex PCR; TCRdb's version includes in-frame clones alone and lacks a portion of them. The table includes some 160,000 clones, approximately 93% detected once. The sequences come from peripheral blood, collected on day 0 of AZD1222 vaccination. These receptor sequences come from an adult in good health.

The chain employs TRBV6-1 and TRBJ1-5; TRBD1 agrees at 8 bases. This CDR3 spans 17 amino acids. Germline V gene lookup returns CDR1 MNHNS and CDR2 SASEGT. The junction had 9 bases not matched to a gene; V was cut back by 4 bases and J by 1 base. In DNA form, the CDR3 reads TGTGCCAGCAGTGGGACAGGGATTTATGGGAGCAATCAGCCCCAGCATTTT. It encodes CASSGTGIYGSNQPQHF.

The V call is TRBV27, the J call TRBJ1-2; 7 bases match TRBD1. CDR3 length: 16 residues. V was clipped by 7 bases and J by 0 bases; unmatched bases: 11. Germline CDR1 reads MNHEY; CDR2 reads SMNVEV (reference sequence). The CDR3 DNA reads TGTGCCAGCAATCCGGGACAGAAGTTAGCTAACTATGGCTACACCTTC. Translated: CASNPGQKLANYGYTF.

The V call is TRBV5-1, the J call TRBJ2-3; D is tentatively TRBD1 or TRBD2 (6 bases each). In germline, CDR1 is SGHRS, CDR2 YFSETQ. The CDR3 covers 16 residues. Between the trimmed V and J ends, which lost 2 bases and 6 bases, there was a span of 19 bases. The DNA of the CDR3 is TGCGCCAGCAGCTTTCTAGGGGGGCCATTGGTGGATACGCAGTATTTT. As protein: CASSFLGGPLVDTQYF.

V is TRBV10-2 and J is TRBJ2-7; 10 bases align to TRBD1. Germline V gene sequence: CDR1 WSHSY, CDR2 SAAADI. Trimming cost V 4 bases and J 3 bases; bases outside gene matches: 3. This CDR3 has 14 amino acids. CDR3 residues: CASSGTGGVYEQYF. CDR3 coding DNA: TGCGCCAGCAGTGGGACAGGGGGAGTCTACGAGCAGTACTTC.

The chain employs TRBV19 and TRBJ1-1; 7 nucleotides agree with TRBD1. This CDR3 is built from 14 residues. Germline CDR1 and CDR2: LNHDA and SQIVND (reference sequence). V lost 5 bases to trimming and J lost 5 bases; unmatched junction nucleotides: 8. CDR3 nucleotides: TGTGCCAGTAGTTTAAACAGGGGAGAGACTGAAGCTTTCTTT. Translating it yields CASSLNRGETEAFF.

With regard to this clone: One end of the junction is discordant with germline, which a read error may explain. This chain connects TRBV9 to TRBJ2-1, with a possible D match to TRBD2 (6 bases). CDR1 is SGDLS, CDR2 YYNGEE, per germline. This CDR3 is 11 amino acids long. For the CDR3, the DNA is TGTGCCAGCAGGGGGAGGAATGGGCAGTTCTTC. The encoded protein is CASRGRNGQFF.

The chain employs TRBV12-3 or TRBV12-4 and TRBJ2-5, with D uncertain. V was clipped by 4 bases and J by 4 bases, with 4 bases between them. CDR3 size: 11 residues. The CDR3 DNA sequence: TGTGCCAGCAGTTCTAGAGAGACCCAGTACTTC. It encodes CASSSRETQYF.

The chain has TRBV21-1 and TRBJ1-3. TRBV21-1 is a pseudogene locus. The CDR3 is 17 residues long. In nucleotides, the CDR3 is TGTGCCAGCAGCAAAGCGTGGACGTCCCGATCTGGAAACACCATATATTTT. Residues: CASSKAWTSRSGNTIYF.

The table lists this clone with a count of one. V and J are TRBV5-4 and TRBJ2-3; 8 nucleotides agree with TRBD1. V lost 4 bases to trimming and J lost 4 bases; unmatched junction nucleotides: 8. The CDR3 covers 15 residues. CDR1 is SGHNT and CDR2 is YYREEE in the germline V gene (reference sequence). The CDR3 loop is CASSAPGQESDTQYF. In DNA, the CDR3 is TGTGCCAGCAGCGCTCCGGGACAGGAGTCAGATACGCAGTATTTT.

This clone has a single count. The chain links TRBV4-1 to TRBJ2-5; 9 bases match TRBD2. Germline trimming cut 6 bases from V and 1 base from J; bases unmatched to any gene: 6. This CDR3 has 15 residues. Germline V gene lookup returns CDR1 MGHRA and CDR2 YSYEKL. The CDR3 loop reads CASRLAGDLQETQYF. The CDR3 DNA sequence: TGCGCCAGCAGATTAGCGGGGGATCTCCAAGAGACCCAGTACTTC.

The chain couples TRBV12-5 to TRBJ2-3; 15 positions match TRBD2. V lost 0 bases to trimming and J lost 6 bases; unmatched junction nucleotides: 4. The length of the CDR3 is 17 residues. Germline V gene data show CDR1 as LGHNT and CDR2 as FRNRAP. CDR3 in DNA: TGTGCTAGTGGTTTGGTCCGGACTAGCGGGGGGGCGGATACGCAGTATTTT. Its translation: CASGLVRTSGGADTQYF. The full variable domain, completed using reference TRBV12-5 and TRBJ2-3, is DARVTQTPRHKVTEMGQEVTMRCQPILGHNTVFWYRQTMMQGLELLAYFRNRAPLDDSGMPKDRFSAEMPDATLATLKIQPSEPRDSAVYFCASGLVRTSGGADTQYFGPGTRLTVL.

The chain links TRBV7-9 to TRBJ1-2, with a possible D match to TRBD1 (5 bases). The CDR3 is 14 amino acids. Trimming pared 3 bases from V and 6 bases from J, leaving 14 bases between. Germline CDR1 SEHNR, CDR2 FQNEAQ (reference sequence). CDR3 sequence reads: CASSFGAGSNGYTF. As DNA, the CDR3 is TGTGCCAGCAGCTTCGGGGCAGGGAGCAATGGCTACACCTTC.

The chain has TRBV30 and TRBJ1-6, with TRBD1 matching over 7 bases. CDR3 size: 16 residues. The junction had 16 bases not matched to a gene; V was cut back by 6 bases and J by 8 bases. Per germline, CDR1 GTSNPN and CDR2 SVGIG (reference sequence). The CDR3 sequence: CACTRQDRVFDSPLHF. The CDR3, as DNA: TGTGCCTGCACCCGACAAGACAGGGTATTCGATTCACCCCTCCACTTT.

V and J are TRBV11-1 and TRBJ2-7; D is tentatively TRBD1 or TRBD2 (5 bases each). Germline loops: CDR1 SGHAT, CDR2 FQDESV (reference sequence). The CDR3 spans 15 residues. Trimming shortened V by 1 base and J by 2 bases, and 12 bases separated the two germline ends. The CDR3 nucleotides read TGTGCCAGCAGCTTAGGGGGACCCGGCCCCTACGAGCAGTACTTC. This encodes CASSLGGPGPYEQYF.

CDR3 in amino acids: CASSSPTSYEQYF. The CDR3, as DNA: TGTGCCAGCAGTTCCCCGACCTCCTACGAGCAGTACTTC. This chain links TRBV6-5 with TRBJ2-7; D unresolved. This CDR3 is 13 amino acids long. Germline CDR1 reads MNHEY; CDR2 reads SVGAGI. V dropped 4 bases and J dropped 0 bases, with 7 bases sitting between them.

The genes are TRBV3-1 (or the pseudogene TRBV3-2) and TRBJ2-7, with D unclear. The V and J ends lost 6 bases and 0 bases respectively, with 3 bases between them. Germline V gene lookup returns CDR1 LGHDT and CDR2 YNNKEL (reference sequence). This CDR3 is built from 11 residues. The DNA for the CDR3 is TGTGCCAGCAGGTTCTCCTACGAGCAGTACTTC. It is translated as CASRFSYEQYF.

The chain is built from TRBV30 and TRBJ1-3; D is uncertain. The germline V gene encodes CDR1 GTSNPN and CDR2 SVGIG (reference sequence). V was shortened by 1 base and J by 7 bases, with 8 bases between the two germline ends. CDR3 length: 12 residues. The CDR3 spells CAWSASVNTIYF. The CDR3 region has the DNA TGTGCCTGGAGTGCCTCGGTGAACACCATATATTTT.

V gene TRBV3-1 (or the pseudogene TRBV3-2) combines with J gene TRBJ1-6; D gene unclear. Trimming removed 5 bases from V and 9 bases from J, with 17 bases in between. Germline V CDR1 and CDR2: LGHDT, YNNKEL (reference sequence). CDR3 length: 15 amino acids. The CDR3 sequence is CASSALAGGSSPLHF. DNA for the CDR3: TGTGCCAGCAGCGCCCTAGCCGGAGGCAGTTCACCCCTCCACTTT.

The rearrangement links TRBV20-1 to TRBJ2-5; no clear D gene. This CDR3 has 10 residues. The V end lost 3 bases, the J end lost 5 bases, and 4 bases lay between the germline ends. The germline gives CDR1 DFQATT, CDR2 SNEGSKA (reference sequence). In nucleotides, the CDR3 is TGCAGTGCTAGGGGGGAGACCCAGTACTTC. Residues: CSARGETQYF.

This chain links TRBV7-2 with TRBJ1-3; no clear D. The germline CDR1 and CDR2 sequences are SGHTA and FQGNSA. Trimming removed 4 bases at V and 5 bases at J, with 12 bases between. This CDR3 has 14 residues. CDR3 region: CASSSEGMRNTIYF. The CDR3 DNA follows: TGTGCCAGCAGCTCAGAGGGCATGAGAAACACCATATATTTT. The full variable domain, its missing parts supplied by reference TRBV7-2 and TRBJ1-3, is GAGVSQSPSNKVTEKGKDVELRCDPISGHTALYWYRQSLGQGLEFLIYFQGNSAPDKSGLPSDRFSAERTGGSVSTLTIQRTQQEDSAVYLCASSSEGMRNTIYFGEGSWLTVV.

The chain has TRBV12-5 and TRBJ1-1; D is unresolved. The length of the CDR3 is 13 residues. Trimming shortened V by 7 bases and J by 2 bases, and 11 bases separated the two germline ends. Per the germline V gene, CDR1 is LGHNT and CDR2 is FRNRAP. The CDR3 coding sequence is TGTGCTAGTGTTGGGCCAGTCAACACTGAAGCTTTCTTT. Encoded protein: CASVGPVNTEAFF.

The CDR3 nucleotides are TGTGCTAGCCGCAGACAGACCTCATCTGTTAACGTGAACACTGAAGCTTTCTTT. Translation gives CASRRQTSSVNVNTEAFF. The chain uses TRBV12-5 and TRBJ1-1, with D tentatively TRBD1 (5 bases). The CDR3 is made up of 18 amino acids. Trimming pared 9 bases from V and 0 bases from J, leaving 26 bases between. Per germline, CDR1 LGHNT and CDR2 FRNRAP.

CDR3 sequence: CASRPGQGTEAFF. The CDR3 DNA reads as TGTGCCAGCCGACCGGGACAGGGAACTGAAGCTTTCTTT. The genes are TRBV27 and TRBJ1-1, with 9 bases aligning to TRBD1. The CDR3 covers 13 residues. V lost 8 bases and J lost 5; bases outside the gene matches: 6. Germline V gene lookup returns CDR1 MNHEY and CDR2 SMNVEV (reference sequence).

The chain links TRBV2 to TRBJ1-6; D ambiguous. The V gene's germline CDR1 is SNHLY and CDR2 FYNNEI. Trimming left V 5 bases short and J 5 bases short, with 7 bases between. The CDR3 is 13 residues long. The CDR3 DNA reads TGTGCCAGCAGTTTGGAAGATAATTCACCCCTCCACTTT. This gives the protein CASSLEDNSPLHF.

CDR3 DNA sequence: TGTGCCACCAGCAGAGATGGGGGCATCTCCTACAATGAGCAGTTCTTC. Protein sequence: CATSRDGGISYNEQFF. This chain uses TRBV15 with TRBJ2-1; D is perhaps TRBD1 (6 bases). Between the trimmed V and J ends, which lost 0 bases and 0 bases, there was a span of 9 bases. CDR1 is LNHNV and CDR2 is YYDKDF in the germline V gene (reference sequence). The CDR3 length is 16 residues.

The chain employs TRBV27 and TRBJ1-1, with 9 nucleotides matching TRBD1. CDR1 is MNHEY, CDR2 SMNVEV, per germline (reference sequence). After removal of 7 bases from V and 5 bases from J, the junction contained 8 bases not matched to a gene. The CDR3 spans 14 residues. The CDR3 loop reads CASKPGTGRTEAFF. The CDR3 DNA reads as TGTGCCAGCAAGCCCGGGACAGGGAGAACTGAAGCTTTCTTT.

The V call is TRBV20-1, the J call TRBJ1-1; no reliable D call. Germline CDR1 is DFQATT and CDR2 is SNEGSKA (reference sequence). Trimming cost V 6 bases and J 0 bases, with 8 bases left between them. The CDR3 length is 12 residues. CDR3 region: CSASLLNTEAFF. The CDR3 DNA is TGCAGTGCAAGTCTGCTGAACACTGAAGCTTTCTTT.

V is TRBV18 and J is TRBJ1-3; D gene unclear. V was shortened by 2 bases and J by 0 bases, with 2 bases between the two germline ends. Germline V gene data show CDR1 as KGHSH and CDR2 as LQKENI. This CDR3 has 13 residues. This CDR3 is CASSPYSGNTIYF. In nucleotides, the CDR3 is TGTGCCAGCTCACCATACTCTGGAAACACCATATATTTT.